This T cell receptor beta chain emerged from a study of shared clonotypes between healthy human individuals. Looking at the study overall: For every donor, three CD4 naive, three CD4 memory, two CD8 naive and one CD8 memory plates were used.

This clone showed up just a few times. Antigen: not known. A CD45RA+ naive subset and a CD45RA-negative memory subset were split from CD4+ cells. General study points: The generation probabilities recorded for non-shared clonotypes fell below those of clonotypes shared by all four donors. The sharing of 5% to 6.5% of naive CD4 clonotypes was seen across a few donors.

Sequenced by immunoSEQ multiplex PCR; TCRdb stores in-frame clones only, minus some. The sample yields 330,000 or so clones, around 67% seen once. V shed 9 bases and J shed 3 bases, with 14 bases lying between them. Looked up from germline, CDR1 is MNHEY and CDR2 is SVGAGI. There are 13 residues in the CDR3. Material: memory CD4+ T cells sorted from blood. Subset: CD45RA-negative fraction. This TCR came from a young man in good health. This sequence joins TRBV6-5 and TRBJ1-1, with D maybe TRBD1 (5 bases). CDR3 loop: CARATGEYTEAFF. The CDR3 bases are TGTGCCAGAGCAACGGGGGAGTACACTGAAGCTTTCTTT.